This T cell receptor beta chain was sequenced in a study of shared clonotypes between healthy human individuals. Study-level background: Two female and a few male donors aged 18 to 49 were enrolled. For every donor, three CD4 naive, three CD4 memory, two CD8 naive and one CD8 memory plates were used. Study-level results: The genetic and exposure-history diversity represented was limited by few donors.

With V trimmed by 4 bases and J by 1 base, 3 bases remained unmatched. The V gene's germline CDR1 is MNHEY and CDR2 SVGAGI. The CDR3 runs to 15 residues. Sequencing was performed with immunoSEQ multiplex PCR; in TCRdb, only in-frame clones are kept and a portion is missing. Among about 320,000 clones, 80% to 90% were seen once, and the ten largest hold roughly 15%. Comment on this clone: Its antigen is undetermined.

The chain uses TRBV6-5 and TRBJ2-4; 8 nucleotides agree with TRBD1. This TCR was sampled from a man aged 18 to 35 in good health. The sample taken for sequencing was memory CD8+ T cells sorted from blood. Subset denoted: CD45RO+ cells pooled with CCR7-negative TemRA cells. CDR3 DNA sequence: TGTGCCAGCAGTTTGACAGGGGCGGCCAAAAACATTCAGTACTTC. Translation: CASSLTGAAKNIQYF.